The 4 T cell receptor beta chains reported below all come from one sample, sequenced in a study of technical replicates of blood from several donors. Repertoires were generated with immunoSEQ multiplex PCR, while TCRdb's copy carries only in-frame clones and drops some. The data show tens of thousands of clones, 95% to 98% seen once. What was sequenced was T cells isolated from PBMCs. These receptors originate from a human donor in good health.

This clone occurred once. V is TRBV28 and J is TRBJ1-1; 7 nucleotides agree with TRBD1. Germline V gene data show CDR1 as MDHEN and CDR2 as SYDVKM. This CDR3 has 14 residues. V trimming: 7 bases; J trimming: 3 bases; junction bases outside the gene matches: 8. CDR3 bases: TGTGCCAGCAACTCGGGACAGTTTGACACTGAAGCTTTCTTT. This gives the protein CASNSGQFDTEAFF.

The rearrangement joins TRBV25-1 to TRBJ2-7, with 12 bases identical to TRBD2. The junction had 11 bases not matched to a gene; V was cut back by 6 bases and J by 5 bases. This CDR3 comprises 16 residues. The germline V gene has CDR1 MGHDK and CDR2 SYGVNS. CDR3 coding DNA: TGTGCCAGCAGGGGGGGGCTAGCGGGAGGGCAAGACGAGCAGTACTTC. Translating it yields CASRGGLAGGQDEQYF.

J is TRBJ2-3 and V is TRBV10-1; no clear D gene. Germline CDR1 is WNHNN and CDR2 is SYGVQD (reference sequence). The CDR3 covers 14 residues. Trimming removed 6 bases from V and 0 bases from J, with 10 bases in between. CDR3 bases: TGCGCCAGCAGGAGAGCGCTAAGCACAGATACGCAGTATTTT. Its protein product is CASRRALSTDTQYF.

In this sample, this clone turned up once. The chain combines TRBV12-5 with TRBJ2-3; D uncertain. The V end was cut by 7 bases, the J end by 2 bases, with 19 bases between. Germline-derived CDR1 and CDR2 are LGHNT and FRNRAP. The CDR3 totals 16 residues. CDR3 in amino acids: CASVPTEAAYTDTQYF. The CDR3 coding sequence is TGTGCTAGTGTCCCCACTGAGGCAGCATACACAGATACGCAGTATTTT.